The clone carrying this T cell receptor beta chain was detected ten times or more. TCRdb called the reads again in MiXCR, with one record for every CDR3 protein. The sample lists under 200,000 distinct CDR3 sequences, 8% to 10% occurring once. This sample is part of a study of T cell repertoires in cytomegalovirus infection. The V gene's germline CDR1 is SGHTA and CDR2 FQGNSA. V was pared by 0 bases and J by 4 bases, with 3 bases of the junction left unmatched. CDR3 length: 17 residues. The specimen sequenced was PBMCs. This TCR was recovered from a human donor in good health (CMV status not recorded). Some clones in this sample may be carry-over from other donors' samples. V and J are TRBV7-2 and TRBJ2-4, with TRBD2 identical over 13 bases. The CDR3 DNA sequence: TGTGCCAGCAGCTTAGCGGGACTAGCGGGGAATAAAAACATTCAGTACTTC. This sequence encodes CASSLAGLAGNKNIQYF.